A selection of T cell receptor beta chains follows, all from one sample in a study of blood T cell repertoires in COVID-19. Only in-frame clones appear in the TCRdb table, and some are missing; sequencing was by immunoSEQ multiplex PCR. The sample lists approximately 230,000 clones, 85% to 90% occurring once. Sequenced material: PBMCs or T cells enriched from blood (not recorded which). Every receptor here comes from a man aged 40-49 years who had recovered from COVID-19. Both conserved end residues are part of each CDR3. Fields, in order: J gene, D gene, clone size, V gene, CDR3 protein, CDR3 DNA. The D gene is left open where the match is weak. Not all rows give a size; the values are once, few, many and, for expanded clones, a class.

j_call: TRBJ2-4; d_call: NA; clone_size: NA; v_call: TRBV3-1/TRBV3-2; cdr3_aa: CASSQEWTENIQYF; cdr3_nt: TGTGCCAGCAGCCAAGAATGGACAGAAAACATTCAGTACTTC
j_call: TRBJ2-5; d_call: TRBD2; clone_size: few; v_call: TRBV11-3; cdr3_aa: CASSPSGEETQYF; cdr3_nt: TGTGCCAGCAGCCCTAGCGGGGAAGAGACCCAGTACTTC
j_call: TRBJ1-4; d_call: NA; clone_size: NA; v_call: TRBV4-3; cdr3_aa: CASSQEGAVTEKLFF; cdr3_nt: TGCGCCAGCAGCCAAGAAGGGGCAGTAACTGAAAAACTGTTTTTT
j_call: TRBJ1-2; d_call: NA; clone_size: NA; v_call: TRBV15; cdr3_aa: CATSRDVEGGLLTF; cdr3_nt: TGTGCCACCAGCAGAGATGTGGAGGGGGGGCTTTTAACCTTC
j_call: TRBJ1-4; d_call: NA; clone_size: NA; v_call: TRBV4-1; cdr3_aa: CASSQEQVWSEKLFF; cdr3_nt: TGCGCCAGCAGCCAAGAACAGGTGTGGAGTGAAAAACTGTTTTTT
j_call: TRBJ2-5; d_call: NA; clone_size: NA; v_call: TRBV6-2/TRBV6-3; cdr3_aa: CASSLYQETQYF; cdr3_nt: TGTGCCAGCAGTCTGTACCAAGAGACCCAGTACTTC
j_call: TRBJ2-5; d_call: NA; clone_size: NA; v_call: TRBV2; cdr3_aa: CASSWGQTAQYF; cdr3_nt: TGTGCCAGCAGTTGGGGGCAGACGGCCCAGTACTTC
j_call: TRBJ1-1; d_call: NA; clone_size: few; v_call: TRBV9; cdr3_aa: CASSVSPGEGTEAFF; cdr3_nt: TGTGCCAGCAGCGTCTCCCCGGGCGAGGGCACTGAAGCTTTCTTT
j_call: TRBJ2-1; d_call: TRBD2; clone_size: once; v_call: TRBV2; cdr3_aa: CASSHTGTSSLVGYNEQFF; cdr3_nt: TGTGCCAGCAGCCACACCGGGACTAGCTCTCTCGTGGGCTACAATGAGCAGTTCTTC
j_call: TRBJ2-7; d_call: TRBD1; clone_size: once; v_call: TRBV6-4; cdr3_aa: CASSDRQGIYEQYF; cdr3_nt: TGTGCCAGCAGTGACCGACAGGGCATCTACGAGCAGTACTTC
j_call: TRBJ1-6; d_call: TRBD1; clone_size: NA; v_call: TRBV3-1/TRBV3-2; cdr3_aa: CASSQQNRGVDSPLHF; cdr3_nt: TGTGCCAGCAGCCAACAAAACAGGGGAGTGGATTCACCCCTCCACTTT
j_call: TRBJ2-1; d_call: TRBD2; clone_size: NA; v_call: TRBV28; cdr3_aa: CATRTSGSNEQFF; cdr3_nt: TGTGCCACAAGGACTAGCGGGAGTAATGAGCAGTTCTTC
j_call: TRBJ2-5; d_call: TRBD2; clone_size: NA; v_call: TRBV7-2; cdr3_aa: CASSLTSGGWETQYF; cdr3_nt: TGTGCCAGCAGCTTAACTAGCGGGGGCTGGGAGACCCAGTACTTC
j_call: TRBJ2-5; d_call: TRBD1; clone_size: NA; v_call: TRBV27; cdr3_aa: CASRRGGAVEETQYF; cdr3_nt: TGTGCCAGCAGACGAGGGGGCGCGGTTGAAGAGACCCAGTACTTC
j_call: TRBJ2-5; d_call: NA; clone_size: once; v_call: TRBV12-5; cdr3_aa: CASGPINSAETQYF; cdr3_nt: TGTGCTAGTGGTCCAATTAACAGTGCGGAGACCCAGTACTTC
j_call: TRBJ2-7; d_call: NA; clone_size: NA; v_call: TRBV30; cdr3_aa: CAWSVSGIEQYF; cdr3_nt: TGTGCCTGGAGTGTATCAGGAATCGAGCAGTACTTC
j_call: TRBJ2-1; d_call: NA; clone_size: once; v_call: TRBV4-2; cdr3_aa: CASSQVGGLTYNEQFF; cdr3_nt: TGTGCCAGCAGCCAAGTGGGCGGACTTACCTACAATGAGCAGTTCTTC